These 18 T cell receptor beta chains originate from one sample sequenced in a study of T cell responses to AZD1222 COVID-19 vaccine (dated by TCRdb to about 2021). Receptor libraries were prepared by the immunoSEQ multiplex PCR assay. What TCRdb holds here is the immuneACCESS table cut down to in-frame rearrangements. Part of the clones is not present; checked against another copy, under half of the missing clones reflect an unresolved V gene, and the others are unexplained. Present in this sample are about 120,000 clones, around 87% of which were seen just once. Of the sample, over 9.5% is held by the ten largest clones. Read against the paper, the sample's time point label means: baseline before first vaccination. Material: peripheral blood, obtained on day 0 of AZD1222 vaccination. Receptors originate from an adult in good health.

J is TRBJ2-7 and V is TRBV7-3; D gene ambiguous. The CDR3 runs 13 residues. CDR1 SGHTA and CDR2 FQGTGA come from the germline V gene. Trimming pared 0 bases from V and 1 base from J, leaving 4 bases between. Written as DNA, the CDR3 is TGTGCCAGCAGCTTAACGGCTTCCTACGAGCAGTACTTC. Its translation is CASSLTASYEQYF.

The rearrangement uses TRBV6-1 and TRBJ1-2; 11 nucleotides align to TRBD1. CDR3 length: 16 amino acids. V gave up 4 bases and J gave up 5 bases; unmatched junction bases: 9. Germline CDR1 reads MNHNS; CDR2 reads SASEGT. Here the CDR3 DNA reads TGTGCCAGCAGTGCCGGACAGGGGGCGCCGAGATATGGCTACACCTTC. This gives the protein CASSAGQGAPRYGYTF.

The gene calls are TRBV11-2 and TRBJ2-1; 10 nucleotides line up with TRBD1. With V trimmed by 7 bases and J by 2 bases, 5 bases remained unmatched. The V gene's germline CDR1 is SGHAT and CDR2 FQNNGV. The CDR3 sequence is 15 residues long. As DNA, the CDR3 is TGTGCCAGCATCAGGGGACAGGGGCCCTACAATGAGCAGTTCTTC. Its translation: CASIRGQGPYNEQFF. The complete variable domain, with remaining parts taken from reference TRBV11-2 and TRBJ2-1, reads EAGVAQSPRYKIIEKRQSVAFWCNPISGHATLYWYQQILGQGPKLLIQFQNNGVVDDSQLPKDRFSAERLKGVDSTLKIQPAKLEDSAVYLCASIRGQGPYNEQFFGPGTRLTVL.

This CDR3 reads CASSFYREDEQFF. In DNA, the CDR3 is TGTGCCAGCAGCTTCTACAGGGAGGATGAGCAGTTCTTC. The chain uses TRBV7-2 and TRBJ2-1; D might be TRBD1 or TRBD2, each matching 6 bases. Germline assignment: CDR1 SGHTA and CDR2 FQGNSA. The CDR3 is made up of 13 amino acids. V lost 3 bases to trimming and J lost 8 bases, with 11 bases between them.

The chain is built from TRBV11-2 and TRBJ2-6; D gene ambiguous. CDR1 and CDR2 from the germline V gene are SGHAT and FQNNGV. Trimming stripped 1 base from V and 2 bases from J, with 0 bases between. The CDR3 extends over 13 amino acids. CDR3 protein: CASSLAGANVLTF. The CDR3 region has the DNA TGTGCCAGCAGCTTAGCTGGGGCCAACGTCCTGACTTTC.

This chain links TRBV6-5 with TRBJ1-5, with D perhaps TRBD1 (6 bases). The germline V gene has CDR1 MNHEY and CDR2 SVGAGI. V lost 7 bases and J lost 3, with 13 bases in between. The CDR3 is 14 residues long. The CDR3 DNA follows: TGTGCCAGCAACCAAGACAGGATCAATCAGCCCCAGCATTTT. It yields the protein CASNQDRINQPQHF.

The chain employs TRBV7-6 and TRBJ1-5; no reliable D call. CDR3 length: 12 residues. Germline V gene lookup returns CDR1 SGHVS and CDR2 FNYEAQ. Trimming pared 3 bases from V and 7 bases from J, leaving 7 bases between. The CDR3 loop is CASSLDGQPQHF. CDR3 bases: TGTGCCAGCAGCTTGGACGGCCAGCCCCAGCATTTT.

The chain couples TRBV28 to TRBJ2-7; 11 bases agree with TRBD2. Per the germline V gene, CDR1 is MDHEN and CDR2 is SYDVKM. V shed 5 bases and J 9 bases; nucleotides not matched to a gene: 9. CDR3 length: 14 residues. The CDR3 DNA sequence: TGTGCCAGCAGTCGGGGACTAGCGGTGCGGGGGCAGTACTTC. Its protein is CASSRGLAVRGQYF.

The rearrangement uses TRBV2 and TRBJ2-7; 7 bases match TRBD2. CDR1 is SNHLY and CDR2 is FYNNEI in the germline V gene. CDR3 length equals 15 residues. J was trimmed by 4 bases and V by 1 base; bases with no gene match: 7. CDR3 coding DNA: TGTGCCAGCAGTGAAGGGGGAGGGCAGTTGTACGAGCAGTACTTC. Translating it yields CASSEGGGQLYEQYF. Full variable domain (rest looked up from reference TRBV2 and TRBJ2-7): EPEVTQTPSHQVTQMGQEVILRCVPISNHLYFYWYRQILGQKVEFLVSFYNNEISEKSEIFDDQFSVERPDGSNFTLKIRSTKLEDSAMYFCASSEGGGQLYEQYFGPGTRLTVT.

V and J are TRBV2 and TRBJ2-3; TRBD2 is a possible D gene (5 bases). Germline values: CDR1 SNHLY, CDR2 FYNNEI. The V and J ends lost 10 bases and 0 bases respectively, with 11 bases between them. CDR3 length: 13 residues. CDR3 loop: CATRGASTDTQYF. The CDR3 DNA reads TGTGCCACACGGGGTGCTAGCACAGATACGCAGTATTTT.

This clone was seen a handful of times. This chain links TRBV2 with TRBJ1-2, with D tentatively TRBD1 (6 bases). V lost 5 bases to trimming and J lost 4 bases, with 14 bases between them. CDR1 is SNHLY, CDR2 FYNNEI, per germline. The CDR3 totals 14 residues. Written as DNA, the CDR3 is TGTGCCAGCAGTCAGGGGTCCGTGGGCTATGGCTACACCTTC. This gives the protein CASSQGSVGYGYTF.

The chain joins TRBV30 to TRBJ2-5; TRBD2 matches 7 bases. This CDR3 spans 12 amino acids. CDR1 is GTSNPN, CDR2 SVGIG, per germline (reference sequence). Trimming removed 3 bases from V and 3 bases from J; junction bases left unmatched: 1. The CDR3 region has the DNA TGTGCCTGGAGAGCGGGGAAAGAGACCCAGTACTTC. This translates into CAWRAGKETQYF.

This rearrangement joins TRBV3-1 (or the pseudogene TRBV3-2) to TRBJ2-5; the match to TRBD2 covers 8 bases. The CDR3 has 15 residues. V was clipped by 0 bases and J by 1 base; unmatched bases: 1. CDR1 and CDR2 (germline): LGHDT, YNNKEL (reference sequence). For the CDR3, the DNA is TGTGCCAGCAGCCAAGACGGGGGGGCCCAAGAGACCCAGTACTTC. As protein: CASSQDGGAQETQYF.

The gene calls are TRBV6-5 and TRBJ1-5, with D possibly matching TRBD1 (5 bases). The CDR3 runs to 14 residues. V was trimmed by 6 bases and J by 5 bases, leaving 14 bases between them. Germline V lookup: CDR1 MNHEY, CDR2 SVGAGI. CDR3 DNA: TGTGCCAGCAGGATGGGACTGCTGGATCAGCCCCAGCATTTT. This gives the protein CASRMGLLDQPQHF.

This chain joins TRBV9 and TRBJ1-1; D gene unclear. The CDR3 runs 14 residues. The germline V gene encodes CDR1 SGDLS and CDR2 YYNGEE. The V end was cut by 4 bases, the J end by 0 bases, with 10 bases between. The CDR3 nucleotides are TGTGCCAGCAGCACCGGCCCGTTGAACACTGAAGCTTTCTTT. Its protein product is CASSTGPLNTEAFF.

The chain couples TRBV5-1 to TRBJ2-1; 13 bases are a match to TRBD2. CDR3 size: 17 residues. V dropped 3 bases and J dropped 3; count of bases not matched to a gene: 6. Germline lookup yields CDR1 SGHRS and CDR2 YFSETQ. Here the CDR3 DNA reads TGCGCCAGCAGCTACTCCGGGACTAGCGGGGTCTACAATGAGCAGTTCTTC. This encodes CASSYSGTSGVYNEQFF.

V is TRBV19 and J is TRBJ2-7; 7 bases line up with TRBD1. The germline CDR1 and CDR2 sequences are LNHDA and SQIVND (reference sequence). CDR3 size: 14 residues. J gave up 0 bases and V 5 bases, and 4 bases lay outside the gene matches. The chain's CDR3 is CASSPGQSSYEQYF. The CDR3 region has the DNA TGTGCCAGTAGTCCGGGACAGAGCTCCTACGAGCAGTACTTC.

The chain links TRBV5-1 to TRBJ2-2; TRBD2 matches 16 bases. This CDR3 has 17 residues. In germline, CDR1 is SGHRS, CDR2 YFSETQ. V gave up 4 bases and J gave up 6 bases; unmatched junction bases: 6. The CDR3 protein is CASSAGTSGGAAGELFF. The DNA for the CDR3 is TGCGCCAGCAGCGCCGGGACTAGCGGGGGGGCCGCCGGGGAGCTGTTTTTT.